This record covers a single T cell receptor (beta chain). The sample comes from a study of T cell responses to AZD1222 COVID-19 vaccine. The CDR3 spans 17 residues. CDR1 SGHTA and CDR2 FQGNSA come from the germline V gene. V lost 2 bases, J lost 0 bases, and 16 bases lay in between. The table came from immunoSEQ multiplex PCR; TCRdb's copy has only in-frame clones and leaves some out. Of 100,000 or so clones listed, 70% to 90% are singletons. This sequence was found in an adult in good health. Sequenced here: peripheral blood, sampled on day 0 of AZD1222 vaccination. The V and J genes are TRBV7-2 and TRBJ1-2; D possibly corresponds to TRBD1 (5 bases). The CDR3: CASSLWGAGPTNYGYTF. CDR3 DNA sequence: TGTGCCAGCAGCTTATGGGGAGCAGGGCCTACTAACTATGGCTACACCTTC.